This is a list of T cell receptor beta chains from one sample in a study of T-cell reconstitution after alpha-beta-depleted transplantation in children. TCRdb recomputed calls from the PCR reads with MiXCR, one row per CDR3 protein. The table lists almost 600,000 distinct CDR3 sequences, roughly 27% of them singletons. The material sequenced was PBMCs, taken before TCRalphabeta/CD19-depleted stem cell transplant. The receptor source for this set is a boy less than two years old with Wiskott-Aldrich syndrome, due to receive a stem cell transplant. Both conserved end residues are part of each CDR3. A D gene is named only where the DNA matches it firmly. Not all rows give a size; the values are once, few, many and, for expanded clones, a class.

V gene,J gene,D gene,clone size,CDR3 protein,CDR3 DNA
TRBV28,TRBJ2-2,NA,NA,CASSFRGKGELFF,TGTGCCAGCAGTTTTAGGGGGAAAGGGGAGCTGTTTTTT
TRBV3-1,TRBJ2-7,NA,few,CASSPGTGMRYEQYF,TGTGCCAGCAGCCCGGGGACCGGAATGAGATACGAGCAGTACTTC
TRBV12-3/TRBV12-4,TRBJ2-7,NA,NA,CASSFAPSYEQYF,TGTGCCAGCAGTTTCGCCCCAAGCTACGAGCAGTACTTC
TRBV5-4,TRBJ1-1,NA,NA,CASSPQAGMAEAFF,TGTGCCAGCAGCCCACAGGCGGGAATGGCTGAAGCTTTCTTT
TRBV5-1,TRBJ2-2,NA,many,CASSLGGFTGELFF,TGCGCCAGCAGCTTGGGCGGCTTCACCGGGGAGCTGTTTTTT
TRBV29-1,TRBJ2-1,NA,NA,CSGRGGWNEQFF,TGCAGCGGCCGAGGGGGATGGAATGAGCAGTTCTTC
TRBV13,TRBJ2-2,TRBD2,NA,CASSPRTSGRTGELFF,TGTGCCAGCAGCCCTAGGACTAGCGGGCGGACCGGGGAGCTGTTTTTT
TRBV12-3/TRBV12-4,TRBJ2-5,TRBD2,NA,CASSLRTSGRAQETQYF,TGTGCCAGCAGTCTTAGGACTAGCGGGAGGGCCCAAGAGACCCAGTACTTC
TRBV29-1,TRBJ2-7,TRBD1,NA,CSVTTGMVYEQYF,TGCAGCGTTACGACAGGGATGGTCTACGAGCAGTACTTC
TRBV28,TRBJ2-1,NA,NA,CASSTVAVLYEQFF,TGTGCCAGCAGTACGGTAGCGGTCTTGTATGAGCAGTTCTTC
TRBV5-1,TRBJ2-1,TRBD2,NA,CASSYLAGSNEQFF,TGCGCCAGCAGCTATCTAGCGGGATCAAATGAGCAGTTCTTC
TRBV5-6,TRBJ2-3,TRBD2,NA,CASSVQKRERTDTQYF,TGTGCCAGCAGCGTCCAGAAGCGGGAGAGAACAGATACGCAGTATTTT
TRBV7-9,TRBJ2-3,TRBD2,NA,CASSLDISGNPRDTQYF,TGTGCCAGCAGCTTAGATATTAGCGGGAACCCTCGGGATACGCAGTATTTT
TRBV7-9,TRBJ2-5,NA,few,CASSLAVGEVGAKTQYF,TGTGCCAGCAGCTTAGCGGTCGGGGAGGTGGGAGCAAAGACCCAGTACTTC
TRBV27,TRBJ2-1,TRBD2,NA,CASSLSTLAGLDNEQFF,TGTGCCAGCAGTTTATCAACACTAGCGGGCTTGGACAATGAGCAGTTCTTC
TRBV2,TRBJ2-2,NA,NA,CASGVGRDGGELFF,TGTGCCAGCGGTGTGGGGCGGGATGGCGGGGAGCTGTTTTTT
TRBV27,TRBJ2-2,TRBD2,few,CASSSIPSGLWTGELFF,TGTGCCAGCAGTAGTATTCCTAGCGGGCTTTGGACCGGGGAGCTGTTTTTT
TRBV10-3,TRBJ2-1,NA,NA,CAISDGNRGWEQFF,TGTGCCATCAGTGACGGGAACCGTGGCTGGGAGCAGTTCTTC
TRBV6-1,TRBJ2-1,TRBD1,NA,CASSEFLKTGSSYNEQFF,TGTGCCAGCAGTGAATTCCTTAAGACAGGGAGCTCCTACAATGAGCAGTTCTTC
TRBV5-5,TRBJ1-2,NA,few,CASSFTPGNYGYTF,TGTGCCAGCAGCTTCACCCCAGGGAACTATGGCTACACCTTC
TRBV12-3/TRBV12-4,TRBJ2-1,NA,NA,CASSLGGISYNEQFF,TGTGCCAGCAGTTTAGGCGGGATCTCCTACAATGAGCAGTTCTTC
TRBV5-1,TRBJ2-1,NA,few,CASSLIPQYNEQFF,TGCGCCAGCAGCTTGATTCCCCAATACAATGAGCAGTTCTTC
TRBV20-1,TRBJ2-5,TRBD2,NA,CSARGTSGLETQYF,TGCAGTGCTAGAGGGACTAGCGGGCTGGAGACCCAGTACTTC
TRBV4-1,TRBJ1-1,NA,few,CASSPVTLGQGRGTEAFF,TGCGCCAGCAGCCCAGTAACCTTGGGGCAGGGAAGGGGAACTGAAGCTTTCTTT
TRBV3-1,TRBJ1-1,TRBD1,NA,CASSPGQGKTEAFF,TGTGCCAGCAGCCCCGGACAGGGAAAGACTGAAGCTTTCTTT
TRBV6-2/TRBV6-3,TRBJ2-7,NA,few,CASSYRLDFYEQYF,TGTGCCAGCAGTTACCGACTAGACTTCTACGAGCAGTACTTC
TRBV20-1,TRBJ2-7,TRBD1,NA,CSARVATGGAAYEQYF,TGCAGTGCTAGAGTCGCGACAGGGGGCGCAGCCTACGAGCAGTACTTC
TRBV5-5,TRBJ1-5,NA,few,CASSYGQSNQPQHF,TGTGCCAGCAGCTACGGACAGAGCAATCAGCCCCAGCATTTT
TRBV2,TRBJ1-3,NA,NA,CASSPPWRTASGNTIYF,TGTGCCAGCAGCCCCCCATGGAGGACAGCGTCTGGAAACACCATATATTTT
TRBV3-1,TRBJ2-1,TRBD1,few,CASSPRDSQNGEQFF,TGTGCCAGCAGCCCTCGGGACAGCCAGAACGGTGAGCAGTTCTTC
TRBV4-1,TRBJ2-7,NA,once,CASSQPPGYEQCF,TGCGCCAGCAGCCAACCCCCGGGCTACGAGCAGTGCTTC
TRBV6-1,TRBJ1-1,NA,NA,CASSEKLNTEAFF,TGTGCCAGCAGTGAAAAGCTGAACACTGAAGCTTTCTTT
TRBV5-1,TRBJ1-5,TRBD1,few,CASRPGTEHQPQHF,TGCGCCAGCAGGCCCGGGACAGAGCATCAGCCCCAGCATTTT
TRBV7-8,TRBJ2-7,NA,NA,CASSRDTPGPEQYF,TGTGCCAGCAGCCGGGACACCCCAGGACCCGAGCAGTACTTC
TRBV12-3/TRBV12-4,TRBJ2-3,TRBD2,NA,CASIPTGTSFADTQYF,TGTGCCAGCATTCCAACCGGGACTAGCTTCGCAGATACGCAGTATTTT
TRBV20-1,TRBJ2-5,NA,NA,CSASRGARLEETQYF,TGCAGTGCTAGTCGGGGGGCTAGGCTGGAAGAGACCCAGTACTTC
TRBV7-9,TRBJ2-1,NA,NA,CASSLMLGVREQFF,TGTGCCAGCAGCTTGATGTTAGGGGTACGGGAGCAGTTCTTC
TRBV20-1,TRBJ1-1,NA,NA,CSAREEGRNTEAFF,TGCAGTGCTAGAGAGGAGGGGAGGAACACTGAAGCTTTCTTT
TRBV5-1,TRBJ2-1,NA,few,CASSWGDRVEQFF,TGCGCCAGCAGCTGGGGGGATCGGGTTGAGCAGTTCTTC
TRBV4-2,TRBJ2-1,TRBD2,NA,CASSLSIGGRRLAGTNEQFF,TGTGCCAGCAGCCTTTCCATCGGGGGTCGGAGACTAGCGGGCACCAATGAGCAGTTCTTC
TRBV20-1,TRBJ2-1,TRBD2,NA,CRAHGSGRYNEQFF,TGCAGGGCTCATGGTAGCGGGAGGTACAATGAGCAGTTCTTC
TRBV20-1,TRBJ2-1,TRBD2,NA,CSALARGAYNEQFF,TGCAGTGCCTTGGCTCGGGGGGCCTACAATGAGCAGTTCTTC
TRBV20-1,TRBJ2-1,TRBD1,NA,CSGGQGEVKQFF,TGCAGTGGGGGACAGGGGGAGGTAAAGCAGTTCTTC
TRBV3-1,TRBJ2-1,NA,NA,CASSQASEQFF,TGTGCCAGCAGCCAAGCTAGTGAGCAGTTCTTC
TRBV28,TRBJ2-2,NA,NA,CASSLLISGGAGELFF,TGTGCCAGCAGCCTACTTATATCAGGGGGGGCCGGGGAGCTGTTTTTT
TRBV7-8,TRBJ2-1,TRBD2,few,CASSLSTARLAGGDNEQFF,TGTGCCAGCAGCTTATCCACAGCAAGACTAGCGGGAGGTGATAATGAGCAGTTCTTC
TRBV5-1,TRBJ1-1,NA,NA,CASSLARWDPTATTEAFF,TGCGCCAGCAGCTTAGCGCGTTGGGATCCGACGGCGACCACTGAAGCTTTCTTT
TRBV10-3,TRBJ1-3,NA,NA,CAIGAENGNTIYF,TGTGCCATCGGGGCGGAGAATGGAAACACCATATATTTT
TRBV29-1,TRBJ2-5,NA,NA,CSVEPGQETQYF,TGCAGCGTTGAACCCGGCCAAGAGACCCAGTACTTC
TRBV20-1,TRBJ2-7,TRBD1,NA,CSARGQGTYEQYF,TGCAGTGCTAGGGGACAGGGAACCTACGAGCAGTACTTC
TRBV20-1,TRBJ2-3,NA,few,CSARDNRAPTDTQYF,TGCAGTGCTAGAGACAACAGGGCTCCCACAGATACGCAGTATTTT
TRBV30,TRBJ1-2,NA,NA,CAWSPGLTF,TGTGCCTGGAGTCCAGGGCTGACCTTC
TRBV7-6,TRBJ2-1,TRBD1,NA,CASSLTDRALNEQFF,TGTGCCAGCAGCTTAACGGACAGGGCTCTCAATGAGCAGTTCTTC
TRBV25-1,TRBJ2-7,NA,few,CASSEYKEGAGQYF,TGTGCCAGCAGTGAATATAAGGAGGGGGCGGGGCAGTACTTC